The clone carrying this T cell receptor beta chain was observed many times. Its matching antigen is unknown. TCRdb re-analysed the 5' RACE reads in MiXCR, keeping a single row per CDR3 protein. The table shows about 690,000 distinct CDR3 sequences, with approximately 6% occurring only once. Healthy Caucasians were all of the donors. These data belong to a study of identical twins. The study, taken as a whole, reports: Within beta out-of-frame sequences, the excess sharing observed between twins was weaker. Cross-sectional statistical analysis was relied on for the conclusions, without the same donors being followed. There were fewer insertions in abundant cord blood beta clonotypes, but memory repertoires showed no such pattern.

The origin of this receptor is a man aged 18 to 29 in good health. The sample taken for sequencing was naive T cells sorted from blood.

The CDR3 sequence is CASSERPGDYTEAFF. The CDR3 DNA reads as TGTGCCAGCAGCGAACGCCCCGGGGACTACACTGAAGCTTTCTTT. This sequence joins TRBV9 and TRBJ1-1, with a weak D call TRBD1 (5 bases). The CDR3 length is 15 residues. Trimming pared 3 bases from V and 3 bases from J, leaving 15 bases between. Germline loops: CDR1 SGDLS, CDR2 YYNGEE.